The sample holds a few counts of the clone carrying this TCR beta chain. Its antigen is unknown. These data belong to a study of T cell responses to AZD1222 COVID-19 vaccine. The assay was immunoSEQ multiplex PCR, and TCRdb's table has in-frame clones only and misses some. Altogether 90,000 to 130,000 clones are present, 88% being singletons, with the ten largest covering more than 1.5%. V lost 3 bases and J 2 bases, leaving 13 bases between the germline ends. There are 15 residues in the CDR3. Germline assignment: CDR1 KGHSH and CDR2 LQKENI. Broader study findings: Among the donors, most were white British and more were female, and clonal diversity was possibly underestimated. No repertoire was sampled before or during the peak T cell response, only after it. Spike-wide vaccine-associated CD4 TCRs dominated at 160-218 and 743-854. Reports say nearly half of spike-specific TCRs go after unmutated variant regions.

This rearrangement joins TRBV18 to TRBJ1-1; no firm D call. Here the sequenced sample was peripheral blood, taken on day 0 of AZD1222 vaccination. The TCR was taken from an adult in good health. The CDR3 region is CASSPRMKENTEAFF. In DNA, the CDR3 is TGTGCCAGCTCACCTCGGATGAAGGAAAACACTGAAGCTTTCTTT. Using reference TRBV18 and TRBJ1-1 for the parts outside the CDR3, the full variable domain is NAGVMQNPRHLVRRRGQEARLRCSPMKGHSHVYWYRQLPEEGLKFMVYLQKENIIDESGMPKERFSAEFPKEGPSILRIQQVVRGDSAAYFCASSPRMKENTEAFFGQGTRLTVV.